This TCR beta chain was captured in a study of low-dose radiotherapy and immunotherapy resistance in tumors. Across the whole study: The study delivered 0.5 Gy per fraction every 2 weeks to Cohort 1, totaling 6.5 Gy.

With TRAV- and TRBV-specific primers, first-strand cDNA was made, covering the alpha and beta chains. TCR amplification ran approximately 20 PCR cycles using constant-region and V-primer adapter primers. The mRNA that was isolated underwent amplification by in vitro transcription. Via MiXCR, TCRdb re-called the reads, giving one row per CDR3 protein. The sample has 95,000 to 100,000 distinct CDR3 sequences, about 20% seen once. Time point indicated: after trial treatment. Treatment given: LDRT plus nivolumab, ipilimumab, low-dose cyclophosphamide and aspirin (RACIN trial). Nivolumab, ipilimumab, aspirin, low-dose cyclophosphamide and low-dose radiotherapy were given to donors. Eligibility criteria specified advanced solid malignancies devoid of tumor-infiltrating lymphocytes. Germline trimming cut 4 bases from V and 5 bases from J; bases unmatched to any gene: 4. The CDR3 runs to 14 residues. Germline CDR1 is MNHNS and CDR2 is SASEGT.

This sequence originates from a male donor with prostate cancer. V is TRBV6-1 and J is TRBJ2-1; 8 bases line up with TRBD1. The material was PBMCs, obtained after low-dose radiotherapy plus immunotherapy. In nucleotides, the CDR3 is TGTGCCAGCAGTGCCAGGACAGGGAACAATGAGCAGTTCTTC. Its protein product is CASSARTGNNEQFF.